The source of this TCR beta chain is a study of blood T cells in healthy people across ages. The CDR3 runs 14 residues. Trimming stripped 3 bases from V and 1 base from J, with 9 bases between. A second 7 to 11 cycle PCR used barcoded and J-beta primers. MiXCR, applied by TCRdb to the 5' RACE reads, yields one record per CDR3 protein. The sample has around 1,000,000 distinct CDR3 sequences, around 25% seen once; the top ten hold approximately 0.75%. These records were also assigned to another study, of T cells of mothers and their children.

Sequenced: blood. This sequence was found in a girl aged 2-10 years in good health. The chain joins TRBV12-3 or TRBV12-4 to TRBJ1-1, with D uncertain. The chain's CDR3 is CASSFSYENTEAFF. CDR3 coding DNA: TGTGCCAGCAGTTTCTCCTATGAGAACACTGAAGCTTTCTTT.